The clone carrying this T cell receptor beta chain was picked up many times. The antigen is undetermined. This record comes from a study of T cells in Graves' hyperthyroidism and ophthalmopathy. Broader study findings: Model predictions of ophthalmopathy came a median approximately seven months before onset.

Germline CDR1 and CDR2: LNHDA and SQIVND (reference sequence). CDR3 length: 13 residues. Germline trimming cut 9 bases from V and 2 bases from J; bases unmatched to any gene: 5. The investigators amplified TCR beta CDR3 regions from RNA transcripts. The TCR CDR3 first-round RT-PCR relied on the HTBI primer set. From the multiplex PCR reads, TCRdb called clonotypes with MiXCR, one entry per CDR3 protein. The repertoire has fewer than 650,000 distinct CDR3 sequences, 14% to 15% of them found once; the top ten carry 4.3%. Diagnostic decisions used clinical symptoms, serum thyroxine and TRAb, thyroid ultrasound and orbital computed tomography.

The sequencing input was blood. This TCR was recovered from a woman in her forties with Graves' ophthalmopathy. The rearrangement uses TRBV19 and TRBJ2-7; 9 bases agree with TRBD1. The CDR3, as DNA: TGTGCCAGCGGGACAGGGCTCGCCTACGAGCAGTACTTC. It specifies CASGTGLAYEQYF.